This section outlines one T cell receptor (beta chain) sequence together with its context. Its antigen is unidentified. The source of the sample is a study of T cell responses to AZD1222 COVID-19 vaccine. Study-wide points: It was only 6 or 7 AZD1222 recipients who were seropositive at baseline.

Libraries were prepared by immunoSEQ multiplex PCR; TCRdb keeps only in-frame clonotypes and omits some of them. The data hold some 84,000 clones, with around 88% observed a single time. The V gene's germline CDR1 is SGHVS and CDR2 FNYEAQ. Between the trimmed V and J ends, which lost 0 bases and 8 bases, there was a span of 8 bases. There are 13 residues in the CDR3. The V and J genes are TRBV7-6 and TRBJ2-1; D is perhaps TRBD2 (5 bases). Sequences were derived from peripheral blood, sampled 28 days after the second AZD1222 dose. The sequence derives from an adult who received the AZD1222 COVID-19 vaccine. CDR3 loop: CASSLAGSDEQFF. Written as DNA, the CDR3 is TGTGCCAGCAGCTTAGCAGGGAGCGATGAGCAGTTCTTC.